This T cell receptor beta chain emerged from a study of T cell responses to AZD1222 COVID-19 vaccine. Points from the study as a whole: Recipients of two AZD1222 doses showed rising Spike-specific TCR breadth and depth. Unmutated variant regions are reportedly the target of nearly half of TCRs that are spike-specific. After the peak T cell response, and only then, were repertoires sampled.

On this clone: The antigen remains undetermined.

Losses at the gene ends were 0 bases for V and 3 bases for J; bases not matched to a gene: 2. The V gene's germline CDR1 is LGHNT and CDR2 FRNRAP. The CDR3 length is 15 residues. Produced via immunoSEQ multiplex PCR; TCRdb's table is partial and in-frame only. The top ten hold approximately 24% of the sample, which has about 96,000 clones, roughly 88% seen once. This sequence originates from an adult in good health. The chain carries TRBV12-5 and TRBJ2-3, with 8 bases matching TRBD2. The material sequenced was peripheral blood, taken on day 0 of AZD1222 vaccination. This CDR3 reads CASGLVTGGTDTQYF. The CDR3 DNA follows: TGTGCTAGTGGTTTGGTTACGGGAGGGACAGATACGCAGTATTTT.